A single T cell receptor (beta chain) is shown here with its context. The data were taken from a study of cytomegalovirus exposure and HLA in healthy donors. This table comes from immunoSEQ multiplex PCR, and its TCRdb copy is limited to in-frame clones, with some not included. Found here are 95,000 to 150,000 clones, roughly 90% of them singletons; the top ten hold under 6.5%. Germline CDR1 SGHTA, CDR2 FQGTGA. This CDR3 is 15 amino acids long. After removal of 4 bases from V and 8 bases from J, the junction contained 3 bases not matched to a gene. The sequenced sample was PBMCs. The clonotype comes from a woman under 30 in good health and CMV-seropositive. The V call is TRBV7-3, the J call TRBJ2-1, with 15 bases lining up with TRBD2. The CDR3 spells CASSWTSGRADEQFF. Here the CDR3 DNA reads TGTGCCAGCAGCTGGACTAGCGGGAGGGCCGATGAGCAGTTCTTC.